This T cell receptor (beta chain) is from a study of a mutant IDH1 vaccine in newly diagnosed glioma (dated by TCRdb to the early 2020s). About the study as a whole: Eight vaccinations were administered to patients in weeks 1, 3, 5, 7, 11, 15, 19 and 23, corresponding to visits V03 through V10. Peripheral blood was drawn at six visits: V03 (baseline), V05, V07, V10, V12 and V13. The 30 to 40 treated patients were around 62% male and around 40% female, with a mean age of approximately 40 years. In the chemotherapy-containing groups, vaccination started alongside temozolomide cycles, whereas in patients who had radiotherapy alone it started 4-6 weeks after radiotherapy. Prior to enrollment, standard therapy consisting of radiotherapy alone, temozolomide alone, or radiochemotherapy with temozolomide had been administered to patients, with the combination being received by most patients. Longitudinal TCRB deep sequencing was performed for some 25 treated patients wherever samples were available for exploratory analyses.

Receptor libraries were prepared by the immunoSEQ multiplex PCR assay. The hsTCRB Kit was used according to the manufacturer's protocol to amplify rearranged TCR beta chain sequences. TCRB libraries were sequenced on an Illumina MiSeq. The authors' pipeline ran thus. The proprietary platform of the kit vendor was used for demultiplexing, trimming and gene mapping. Entries here come from immuneACCESS through TCRdb and include only in-frame sequences with V and J called. Some clones fail to appear in such tables; in the studies checked, an unresolved V gene covers under half of the shortfall, and the cause of the remainder is unknown. The V and J calls and clone size were taken over from that table, and D and trimming were inferred from the DNA. Counted in this sample were 52,000 or so clones; about four fifths of them appeared once. 6.2% of the sample belongs to the ten largest clones. From a lookup of the germline V gene, CDR1 and CDR2 are MNHEY and SVGAGI. At the junction V is shortened by 5 bases and J by 8 bases, with 13 bases in between. Measured from the cysteine to the phenylalanine, the CDR3 is 14 residues long. The entry retains the CDR3 DNA only, 42 bases that are in frame from base 1.

Reading the label with the study, this specimen's time point is: week 23, last vaccination. A 20-mer mutant IDH1 peptide at 300 micrograms in Montanide made up each vaccine dose, which was injected subcutaneously together with topical imiquimod. All donors had newly diagnosed IDH1-mutant astrocytomas of WHO grade 3 or 4 that showed loss of nuclear ATRX. The samples were drawn from NOA16, a multicentre, single-arm, open-label phase I trial in Germany that tested a mutant IDH1 peptide vaccine in humans for the first time. Genomic DNA for TCRB sequencing was extracted from EDTA blood using the DNeasy Blood and Tissue Kit. Points the paper makes about the study in general: It was noted by the authors that analyses of patient blood samples could not be reproduced owing to sample limitations. Across multiple MHC alleles, vaccine-induced immune responses were seen in just over 90% of patients. Selection of PBMC samples for TCRB deep sequencing was based on availability. No apparent relationship was observed between pseudoprogression and alterations in the top peripheral T cell clonotypes detected by TCRB sequencing.

This clone was observed a handful of times. This receptor's antigen is unknown. No per-base quality is available; no much larger clone lies one base away. The receptor comes from a middle-aged man with glioma. Sequencing was performed on PBMCs, taken from a glioma patient whose treatment included an IDH1 peptide vaccine. The chain was built from TRBV6-5 and TRBJ1-6, with the D segment identity uncertain. This receptor has the CDR3 CASSPRRVDSPLHF. In nucleotide form, the sequence is TGTGCCAGCAGTCCTCGTAGGGTAGATTCACCCCTCCACTTT.